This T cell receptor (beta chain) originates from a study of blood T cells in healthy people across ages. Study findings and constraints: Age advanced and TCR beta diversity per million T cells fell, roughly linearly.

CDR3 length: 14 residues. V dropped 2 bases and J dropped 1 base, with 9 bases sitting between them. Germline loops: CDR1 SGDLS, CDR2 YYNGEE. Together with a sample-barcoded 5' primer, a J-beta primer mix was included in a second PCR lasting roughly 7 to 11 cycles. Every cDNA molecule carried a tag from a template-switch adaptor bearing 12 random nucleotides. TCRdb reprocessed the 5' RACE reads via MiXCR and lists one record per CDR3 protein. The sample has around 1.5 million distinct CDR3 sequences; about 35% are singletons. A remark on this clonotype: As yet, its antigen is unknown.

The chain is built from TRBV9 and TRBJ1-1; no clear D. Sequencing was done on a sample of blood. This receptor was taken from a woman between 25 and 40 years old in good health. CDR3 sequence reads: CASSVHGENTEAFF. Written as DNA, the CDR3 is TGTGCCAGCAGCGTTCACGGGGAGAACACTGAAGCTTTCTTT.